This TCR beta chain was found in a study of shared clonotypes between healthy human individuals (dated by TCRdb to about 2020). Study-level background: A couple of women and three men aged 18 to 49 years were included in the cohort. Between about 0.94 and 8.9 billion PBMCs per donor were obtained by leukapheresis. For each donor, CD4 naive and CD4 memory were each given three plates, CD8 naive was given two plates, and CD8 memory was given one plate. Different laboratories and diverse techniques were used to prepare libraries and sequence TCR repertoires, to increase sequencing depth and limit assay-specific biases. To estimate repertoire size and how much clonotype sharing occurs between individuals, the study deeply sequenced the blood TCR repertoires of roughly 5 healthy adults.

A remark on this clone: There is no known antigen for this receptor. No much larger clone exists at a distance of one base, and base qualities are not known.

The germline V gene encodes CDR1 SNHLY and CDR2 FYNNEI. Spanning cysteine to phenylalanine, the CDR3 consists of 14 amino acids. Only CDR3 DNA is held: 42 bases, read in frame from base 1. The V end loses 7 bases and the J end loses 2 bases, and a stretch of 12 bases separates them. Donors were healthy HIV-negative adults with no recently reported acute infections or vaccinations. Every donor was a Caucasian adult living in Nashville, Tennessee, USA. CD4+ T cells were enriched by magnetic negative selection; naive cells were then positively selected on CD45RA, and the negative fraction formed the memory subset. Blood was collected by leukapheresis, and PBMCs were isolated by Ficoll-Histopaque density gradient centrifugation and then cryopreserved in liquid nitrogen vapor phase. Analytical flow cytometry was used to check the purity and quantity of each magnetically sorted T cell population. Genomic DNA was isolated from each sorted fraction and quantified by UV absorbance on a Nanodrop 2000c.

The research as a whole found: When four donors were compared, the shared fraction of clonotypes was 5% to 6.5% for naive CD4, 3.5% for naive CD8, 2% to 2.5% for memory CD4, and 0.4% for memory CD8. Because the study included a small number of donors, the genetic and exposure-history diversity represented was limited. Even with the large sequencing depth, rarefaction of the sorted-subset datasets indicated that sequencing was incomplete. Clonotypes shared by all four sorted-subset donors showed higher generation probabilities than non-shared clonotypes. Sampling was restricted to blood, and TCR repertoires in tissues likely differ from the TCR repertoires found in blood. Pairwise subsampling indicated that sequencing depth was expected to affect the degree of clonotype sharing among donors. Naive subsets generally had larger estimated clonotype richness than memory subsets did.

Using the deep immunoSEQ assay, multiplex PCR amplified TCR CDR3 regions from genomic DNA. Genomic DNA extracted from each cell subset was distributed evenly over all wells of several immunoSEQ 96-well plates, and each plate served as one replicate. For sorted subsets, around 200 ng genomic DNA, equal to 30,000 or so T cell genomes, was loaded into each replicate PCR. Purified libraries were measured with a Qubit 3.0 fluorometer, size-checked on a Bioanalyzer 2100, and measured again with the KAPA Library Quantification kit. A separate single-read 150-cycle Illumina NextSeq 550 flow cell was used to sequence each immunoSEQ 96-well plate. On the study's bioinformatics: Because the immunoSEQ output included only junctional sequences and no quality scores, the filtering could not be the same as the filtering used for full-length reads. To assign V/J genes and CDR3, sequences were annotated against IMGT germline references using PyIR, a Python wrapper for IgBLAST v1.9. Reads were removed for weak V/J assignments (E-value above 1e-6), missing CDR3, stop codons, out-of-frame junctions, or ambiguous translated residues. V3J clonotypes were defined as sequences sharing the same inferred V gene, J gene, and CDR3 amino acid sequence. The percentage overlap between two repertoires was calculated by dividing the number of shared unique clonotypes by the size of the smaller repertoire. RTK rarefaction, the Chao1 estimator, and Recon v2.1 estimates of unobserved clonotypes were used to assess repertoire richness. Generation probabilities were computed with OLGA for all TCRbeta clonotypes obtained by the gDNA method from a handful of donors. The table comes from immuneACCESS by way of TCRdb, which keeps in-frame sequences with V and J called. Part of the clones is missing from these tables; in studies checked, under half for an unresolved V gene and the rest for unknown reasons. Clone size and the V and J calls come from that table; the DNA yielded D and trimming. Within this sample are some 2.4 million clones, with more than 85% of them counted one time only. The biggest ten clones account for approximately 0.35% of the sample.

This sequence originates from a man younger than 35 in good health. Some clones in this sample may be carry-over from other donors' samples. Material for sequencing was naive CD4+ T cells from PBMCs. The intended sense of this specimen's cell subset or site label: CD45RA+ positively selected. The sequence is built from TRBV2 and TRBJ2-4, with TRBD1 as a weak D call on 6 bases. The DNA is TGTGCCAGCACCCTAGGGGGTTCCAAAAACATTCAGTACTTC. This encodes CASTLGGSKNIQYF.